The text below deals with one TCR beta chain. Its target is not known. From germline, CDR1 is MDHEN and CDR2 SYDVKM. Trimming shortened V by 7 bases and J by 2 bases, and 18 bases separated the two germline ends. This CDR3 is 15 amino acids long. TEMRA cells were FACS-enriched, unlike CD8+ and CD4+ T cells, which were negatively isolated. This entry comes from a study of CD8 T cells in Susac syndrome. Study results and caveats: As the study acknowledged, the number of individuals who were part of its TCR sequencing and HLA analysis was relatively small.

RNA in amounts of about 0.5 to 1 ug was reverse transcribed with random hexamers. Amplification of TCR beta CDR3 spanned 54 Vbeta and 13 Jbeta via immunoSEQ multiplex PCR. TCRdb re-derived calls from the immunoSEQ multiplex PCR reads in MiXCR, one entry per CDR3 protein. This sample has about 250,000 distinct CDR3 sequences, with about 94% found just once. The sample was CD4+ T cells from PBMCs. V usage is TRBV28 and J usage is TRBJ2-7, with D possibly TRBD2 on 7 matching bases. This clonotype was obtained from a human donor with multiple sclerosis. For the CDR3, the DNA is TGTGCCAGCACCGGGCCCGGGGGGCAACCCTACGAGCAGTACTTC. The encoded protein is CASTGPGGQPYEQYF.